This T cell receptor beta chain was obtained from a study of a mutant IDH1 vaccine in newly diagnosed glioma. The sample holds one count of this clone. Germline assignment: CDR1 MNHEY and CDR2 SVGAGI. The length of the CDR3 is 13 residues. V dropped 0 bases and J dropped 2 bases, with 4 bases sitting between them. Time point meaning: baseline, week 1 (first vaccination visit). Described treatment: pre-vaccination baseline after standard-of-care therapy. In every donor, the tumor was a new WHO grade 3 or 4 IDH1-mutant, ATRX-lost astrocytoma. Sequenced by immunoSEQ multiplex PCR; TCRdb stores in-frame clones only, minus some. The sample has tens of thousands of clones; less than 90% are singletons.

The sequenced sample was PBMCs, obtained from a glioma patient treated with radiotherapy, temozolomide or both. V is TRBV6-5 and J is TRBJ1-2; D call uncertain. This receptor was identified in a woman between 35 and 50 years old with glioma. CDR3 in DNA: TGTGCCAGCAGTTACTCAAGGAACTATGGCTACACCTTC. This gives the protein CASSYSRNYGYTF.